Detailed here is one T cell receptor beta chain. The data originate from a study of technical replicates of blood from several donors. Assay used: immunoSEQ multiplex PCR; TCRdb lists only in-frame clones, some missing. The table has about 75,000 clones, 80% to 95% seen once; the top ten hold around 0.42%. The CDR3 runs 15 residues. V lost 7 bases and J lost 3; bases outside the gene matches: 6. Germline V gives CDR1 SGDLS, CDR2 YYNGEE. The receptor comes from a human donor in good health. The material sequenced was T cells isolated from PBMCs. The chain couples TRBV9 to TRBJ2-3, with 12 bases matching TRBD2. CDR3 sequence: CASAASGRVTDTQYF. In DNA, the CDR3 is TGTGCCAGCGCGGCTAGCGGGAGGGTAACAGATACGCAGTATTTT.